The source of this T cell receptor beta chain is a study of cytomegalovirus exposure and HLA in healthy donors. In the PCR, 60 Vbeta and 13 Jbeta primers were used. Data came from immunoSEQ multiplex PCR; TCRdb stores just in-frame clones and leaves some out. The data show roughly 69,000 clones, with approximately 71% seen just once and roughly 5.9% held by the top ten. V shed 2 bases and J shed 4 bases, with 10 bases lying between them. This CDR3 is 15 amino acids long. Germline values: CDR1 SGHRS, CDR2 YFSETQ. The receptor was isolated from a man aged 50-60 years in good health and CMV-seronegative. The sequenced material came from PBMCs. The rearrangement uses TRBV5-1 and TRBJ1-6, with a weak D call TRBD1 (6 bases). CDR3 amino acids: CASSFSGDYNSPLHF. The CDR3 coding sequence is TGCGCCAGCAGCTTCTCAGGGGATTATAATTCACCCCTCCACTTT.